A selection of T cell receptor beta chains follows, all from one sample in a study of CD8 T cells in ankylosing spondylitis. MiXCR was run by TCRdb on the 5' RACE reads, yielding one entry per CDR3 protein. The profile shows 130,000 or so distinct CDR3 sequences, 7% of them singletons. The sample taken for sequencing was blood, either unsorted or a sorted T cell fraction (not recorded which). Receptors originate from a male donor with ankylosing spondylitis or in good health (not recorded which). The CDR3 runs from the conserved cysteine through the conserved F or W. Fields, in order: clone size, J gene, D gene, V gene, CDR3 DNA, CDR3 protein. A D gene is named only where the DNA matches it firmly. Size is omitted from some rows. Given values are once, few, many or a class for expanded clones.

abundance: many; j_gene: TRBJ2-2; d_gene: -; v_gene: TRBV10-3; CDR3nt: TGTGCCATCACGGCTAGACAGCAGAACACCGGGGAGCTGTTTTTT; CDR3aa: CAITARQQNTGELFF
abundance: -; j_gene: TRBJ2-7; d_gene: -; v_gene: TRBV12-3/TRBV12-4; CDR3nt: TGTGCCAGCAGAAGGGGACTTTCCTACGAGCAGTACTTC; CDR3aa: CASRRGLSYEQYF
abundance: many; j_gene: TRBJ2-3; d_gene: -; v_gene: TRBV7-2; CDR3nt: TGTGCCAGCAGCTTAGGGATGAAAGGTGATACGCAGTATTTT; CDR3aa: CASSLGMKGDTQYF
abundance: many; j_gene: TRBJ2-7; d_gene: -; v_gene: TRBV7-2; CDR3nt: TGTGCCAGCAGCGCTCAGACGGGCGTCTACGAGCAGTACTTC; CDR3aa: CASSAQTGVYEQYF
abundance: many; j_gene: TRBJ1-1; d_gene: -; v_gene: TRBV5-6; CDR3nt: TGTGCCAGCAGCTTGGTCGGCAGGGTGAACACTGAAGCTTTCTTT; CDR3aa: CASSLVGRVNTEAFF
abundance: many; j_gene: TRBJ2-1; d_gene: TRBD2; v_gene: TRBV7-2; CDR3nt: TGTGCCAGCAGCTTAGTAGGGCTAGCGGGACATGAGCAGTTCTTC; CDR3aa: CASSLVGLAGHEQFF
abundance: many; j_gene: TRBJ2-7; d_gene: -; v_gene: TRBV20-1; CDR3nt: TGCAGTGCTAGAGACCCCGCGTCCTCCTACGAGCAGTACTTC; CDR3aa: CSARDPASSYEQYF
abundance: many; j_gene: TRBJ1-1; d_gene: -; v_gene: TRBV29-1; CDR3nt: TGCAGCGCGGGCAGGGCCACTGAAGCTTTCTTT; CDR3aa: CSAGRATEAFF
abundance: many; j_gene: TRBJ2-5; d_gene: -; v_gene: TRBV20-1; CDR3nt: TGCAGTGCTAGACTGGGGGTGGAGACCCAGTACTTC; CDR3aa: CSARLGVETQYF
abundance: many; j_gene: TRBJ2-7; d_gene: -; v_gene: TRBV20-1; CDR3nt: TGCAGTGCTTCGGGACCCCTGGGGACCTACGAGCAGTACTTC; CDR3aa: CSASGPLGTYEQYF
abundance: many; j_gene: TRBJ2-6; d_gene: -; v_gene: TRBV20-1; CDR3nt: TGCAGTGCCGGGGGCAACGGGGCCAACGTCCTGACTTTC; CDR3aa: CSAGGNGANVLTF
abundance: many; j_gene: TRBJ1-5; d_gene: -; v_gene: TRBV20-1; CDR3nt: TGCAGCGGCGAGTACGGCAATCAGCCCCAGCATTTT; CDR3aa: CSGEYGNQPQHF
abundance: many; j_gene: TRBJ2-7; d_gene: TRBD2; v_gene: TRBV5-1; CDR3nt: TGCGCCAGCAGCTCGACTAGCGGGAGGGCCTATATCCACGAGCAGTACTTC; CDR3aa: CASSSTSGRAYIHEQYF
abundance: many; j_gene: TRBJ2-2; d_gene: -; v_gene: TRBV28; CDR3nt: TGTGCCAGCAGCCCACATAAAATGGGGGCGTCGGACACCGGGGAGCTGTTTTTT; CDR3aa: CASSPHKMGASDTGELFF
abundance: many; j_gene: TRBJ2-1; d_gene: -; v_gene: TRBV29-1; CDR3nt: TGCAGCGGGGGCGGCAGCTCCTACAATGAGCAGTTCTTC; CDR3aa: CSGGGSSYNEQFF
abundance: few; j_gene: TRBJ1-2; d_gene: -; v_gene: TRBV18; CDR3nt: TGTGCCAGCTCACCACCGTCCACGGGAACCGATGGCTACACCTTC; CDR3aa: CASSPPSTGTDGYTF
abundance: many; j_gene: TRBJ1-4; d_gene: -; v_gene: TRBV12-3/TRBV12-4; CDR3nt: TGTGCCAGCAGTTCCGGATTGTGGAAACTGTTTTTT; CDR3aa: CASSSGLWKLFF
abundance: many; j_gene: TRBJ1-5; d_gene: TRBD1; v_gene: TRBV29-1; CDR3nt: TGCAGCGTTGAAGATCAGGGGGCCGGCAATCAGCCCCAGCATTTT; CDR3aa: CSVEDQGAGNQPQHF
abundance: many; j_gene: TRBJ2-1; d_gene: TRBD1; v_gene: TRBV5-1; CDR3nt: TGCGCCAGCAGCTCCGGTGGGACAGCCTACAATGAGCAGTTCTTC; CDR3aa: CASSSGGTAYNEQFF
abundance: many; j_gene: TRBJ2-1; d_gene: TRBD2; v_gene: TRBV20-1; CDR3nt: TGCAGTAACTCCCGTCGGACTAGCGGGGGCGGTCAGCAGTTCTTC; CDR3aa: CSNSRRTSGGGQQFF
abundance: -; j_gene: TRBJ1-1; d_gene: TRBD1; v_gene: TRBV20-1; CDR3nt: TGCAGTGCTTTTGAGACAGGGATAGGCACTGAAGCTTTCTTT; CDR3aa: CSAFETGIGTEAFF
abundance: many; j_gene: TRBJ2-7; d_gene: -; v_gene: TRBV5-1; CDR3nt: TGCGCCAGCAGCGCCCTCTCCTACGAGCAGTACTTC; CDR3aa: CASSALSYEQYF
abundance: many; j_gene: TRBJ1-5; d_gene: -; v_gene: TRBV5-1; CDR3nt: TGCGCCAGCAGCTTGGACAGGGGCAATCAGCCCCAGCATTTT; CDR3aa: CASSLDRGNQPQHF
abundance: many; j_gene: TRBJ1-4; d_gene: TRBD1; v_gene: TRBV20-1; CDR3nt: TGCAGTGCTAGAGATTGGACAGGTCAGGAAAAACTGTTTTTT; CDR3aa: CSARDWTGQEKLFF
abundance: many; j_gene: TRBJ2-1; d_gene: -; v_gene: TRBV10-1; CDR3nt: TGCGCCAGCAGTGAGTCGGACCGATACAATGAGCAGTTCTTC; CDR3aa: CASSESDRYNEQFF
abundance: many; j_gene: TRBJ2-1; d_gene: -; v_gene: TRBV9; CDR3nt: TGTGCCAGCAGCGCCCCCGGGACAACCTACAATGAGCAGTTCTTC; CDR3aa: CASSAPGTTYNEQFF
abundance: many; j_gene: TRBJ2-5; d_gene: -; v_gene: TRBV5-1; CDR3nt: TGCGCCAGCAGCTTGCAGGGGATGAGGCGTATCCAGTACTTC; CDR3aa: CASSLQGMRRIQYF
abundance: many; j_gene: TRBJ1-5; d_gene: -; v_gene: TRBV11-2; CDR3nt: TGTGCCAGCACCCCCTGGGGGAGGAAGAGGGAATCAGTTGGTCCCCAGCATTTT; CDR3aa: CASTPWGRKRESVGPQHF
abundance: many; j_gene: TRBJ2-3; d_gene: TRBD2; v_gene: TRBV10-2; CDR3nt: TGCGCCAGCAGAAGAGGGACTAGCGGGGGGGTAGATACGCAGTATTTT; CDR3aa: CASRRGTSGGVDTQYF
abundance: few; j_gene: TRBJ2-2; d_gene: -; v_gene: TRBV12-3/TRBV12-4; CDR3nt: TGTGCCAGCAGTTTACGGCCTAACACCGGGGAGCTGTTTTTT; CDR3aa: CASSLRPNTGELFF
abundance: many; j_gene: TRBJ1-1; d_gene: TRBD1; v_gene: TRBV5-1; CDR3nt: TGCGCCAGCAGCTTGGTAGGGGGCCAGAACACTGAAGCTTTCTTT; CDR3aa: CASSLVGGQNTEAFF
abundance: many; j_gene: TRBJ2-1; d_gene: TRBD2; v_gene: TRBV28; CDR3nt: TGTGCCAGCAGTTTACCCGGACTAGCGGAGATCGAGTGGGATGAGCAGTTCTTC; CDR3aa: CASSLPGLAEIEWDEQFF
abundance: many; j_gene: TRBJ2-2; d_gene: -; v_gene: TRBV7-2; CDR3nt: TGTGCCAGCAGCTTAGTATTTGGAGGGGGCGGGTCCGGGGAGCTGTTTTTT; CDR3aa: CASSLVFGGGGSGELFF
abundance: many; j_gene: TRBJ1-2; d_gene: -; v_gene: TRBV7-9; CDR3nt: TGTGCCAGCAGCCGGGGCTATGGCTACACCTTC; CDR3aa: CASSRGYGYTF
abundance: many; j_gene: TRBJ2-1; d_gene: -; v_gene: TRBV4-1; CDR3nt: TGCGCCAGCAGCCAAGAAACAATCGGAGCGAATGAGCAGTTCTTC; CDR3aa: CASSQETIGANEQFF
abundance: few; j_gene: TRBJ2-3; d_gene: TRBD1; v_gene: TRBV5-1; CDR3nt: TGCGCCAGCAGCTCCGGCTGGGACAGGGGGCGTGGTACGCAGTATTTT; CDR3aa: CASSSGWDRGRGTQYF
abundance: many; j_gene: TRBJ2-5; d_gene: -; v_gene: TRBV5-1; CDR3nt: TGCGCCAGCAGCTCGGGGTTAGTGGTCCAAGAGACCCAGTACTTC; CDR3aa: CASSSGLVVQETQYF
abundance: many; j_gene: TRBJ2-5; d_gene: -; v_gene: TRBV30; CDR3nt: TGTGCCTGGAGTTATGGACAGACGGAGACCCAGTACTTC; CDR3aa: CAWSYGQTETQYF
abundance: few; j_gene: TRBJ1-2; d_gene: -; v_gene: TRBV24-1; CDR3nt: TGTGCCACCAGTGATAAGGACGGCTCCTACACCTTC; CDR3aa: CATSDKDGSYTF
abundance: many; j_gene: TRBJ2-3; d_gene: -; v_gene: TRBV29-1; CDR3nt: TGCAGCGTTGAGTTCTCTGCAGGTAGCACAGATACGCAGTATTTT; CDR3aa: CSVEFSAGSTDTQYF
abundance: -; j_gene: TRBJ2-7; d_gene: TRBD2; v_gene: TRBV5-1; CDR3nt: TGCGCCAGCACCTCTTCCGGGGAGGGCGAGCAGTACTTC; CDR3aa: CASTSSGEGEQYF
abundance: many; j_gene: TRBJ1-1; d_gene: -; v_gene: TRBV5-1; CDR3nt: TGCGCCAGCAGCTTGGTTGTTGGTCCAGGGGCTGAAGCTTTCTTT; CDR3aa: CASSLVVGPGAEAFF
abundance: many; j_gene: TRBJ2-7; d_gene: -; v_gene: TRBV20-1; CDR3nt: TGCAGTGCTAGAGTCACCGGGAGCTCCTACGAGCAGTACTTC; CDR3aa: CSARVTGSSYEQYF
abundance: few; j_gene: TRBJ1-1; d_gene: -; v_gene: TRBV4-2; CDR3nt: TGTGCCAGCAGCCAATGGCCGGCGGGAAAGAACACTGAAGCTTTCTTT; CDR3aa: CASSQWPAGKNTEAFF
abundance: many; j_gene: TRBJ1-1; d_gene: TRBD1; v_gene: TRBV6-2/TRBV6-3; CDR3nt: TGTGCCAGCAGTTCCCGGGACAGGGGCCCGAGGACTGAAGCTTTCTTT; CDR3aa: CASSSRDRGPRTEAFF
abundance: many; j_gene: TRBJ2-1; d_gene: TRBD2; v_gene: TRBV6-1; CDR3nt: TGTGCCAGCAAGACGGGACTAGCGGGGGGGAGCTCCTACAATGAGCAGTTCTTC; CDR3aa: CASKTGLAGGSSYNEQFF
abundance: many; j_gene: TRBJ2-1; d_gene: -; v_gene: TRBV7-9; CDR3nt: TGTGCCAGCAGCTCCAGTCCAAATGGCGATGAGCAGTTCTTC; CDR3aa: CASSSSPNGDEQFF
abundance: few; j_gene: TRBJ1-3; d_gene: TRBD1; v_gene: TRBV7-2; CDR3nt: TGTGCCAGCAGCTCAGGGGGGACTGGAAACACCATATATTTT; CDR3aa: CASSSGGTGNTIYF
abundance: many; j_gene: TRBJ2-6; d_gene: TRBD2; v_gene: TRBV7-8; CDR3nt: TGTGCCAGCAGCTCCAGACTAGCGGGGGCCCGCTCTGGGGCCAACGTCCTGACTTTC; CDR3aa: CASSSRLAGARSGANVLTF
abundance: many; j_gene: TRBJ2-1; d_gene: -; v_gene: TRBV5-1; CDR3nt: TGCGCCAGCAGGGAGGGACCCTCCTACAATGAGCAGTTCTTC; CDR3aa: CASREGPSYNEQFF
abundance: few; j_gene: TRBJ2-3; d_gene: -; v_gene: TRBV29-1; CDR3nt: TGCAGCGTTGTGGACAGCAGCACAGATACGCAGTATTTT; CDR3aa: CSVVDSSTDTQYF
abundance: many; j_gene: TRBJ1-5; d_gene: -; v_gene: TRBV28; CDR3nt: TGTGCCAGCAGTTTAGGGGGCGCGGGCAATCAGCCCCAGCATTTT; CDR3aa: CASSLGGAGNQPQHF
abundance: -; j_gene: TRBJ2-6; d_gene: TRBD1; v_gene: TRBV5-1; CDR3nt: TGCTCCAGCTACAGGGGTCTCGGAAGCTCTAGGGCCAACGTCCTGACTTTC; CDR3aa: CSSYRGLGSSRANVLTF
abundance: many; j_gene: TRBJ2-1; d_gene: TRBD1; v_gene: TRBV7-2; CDR3nt: TGTGCCAGCATCCCACGGACAGGGAGTGAGCAGTTCTTC; CDR3aa: CASIPRTGSEQFF
abundance: many; j_gene: TRBJ2-3; d_gene: -; v_gene: TRBV7-2; CDR3nt: TGTGCCAGCAGCTTAGCGTTGGCAGAGGCGAATACGCAGTATTTT; CDR3aa: CASSLALAEANTQYF